This T cell receptor (beta chain) was recovered during a study of Ad26.COV2.S vaccination and SARS-CoV-2 variants. On the study more broadly: The study gave Ad26.COV2.S intramuscularly, once or twice 56 days apart.

This table comes from immunoSEQ multiplex PCR, and its TCRdb copy is limited to in-frame clones, with some not included. The table records under 600,000 clones, roughly nine tenths of them present only once. Germline CDR1 SEHNR, CDR2 FQNEAQ (reference sequence). Trimming cost V 5 bases and J 0 bases, with 20 bases left between them. CDR3 length: 19 amino acids. Stated treatment: over 15 received Ad26.COV2.S at low or high dose, single or two shots; 5 received placebo; per-sample allocation not given. Day 63 after the first injection of vaccine or placebo was the sampling time. Details on this clone: Its antigen is as yet unknown.

Study-wide points: Reports say spike-specific CD8+ and CD4+ T cell responses covered substantial breadth after vaccination. Vaccine recipients and placebo recipients showed similar non-spike TCR breadth. Analyses of TCR breadth and depth may have underestimated total T cell responses.

This sample comprised peripheral blood, obtained in a trial of Ad26.COV2.S vaccine versus placebo. This TCR was recovered from a person between 18 and 60 years old who received the Ad26.COV2.S COVID-19 vaccine or a placebo. The chain employs TRBV7-9 and TRBJ1-6; possibly TRBD1 for D (6 bases). This CDR3 reads CASSPYRGQPFSYNSPLHF. CDR3 nucleotide sequence: TGTGCCAGCAGCCCATACCGGGGGCAACCGTTCTCCTATAATTCACCCCTCCACTTT.